This T cell receptor beta chain derives from a study of shared clonotypes between healthy human individuals. Findings and caveats of the study: An expected dependence of interdonor clonotype sharing on sequencing depth was noted.

Libraries were prepared by immunoSEQ multiplex PCR; TCRdb keeps only in-frame clonotypes and omits some of them. This table has 2,500,000 or so clones, 80% to 95% appearing once. The study enrolled healthy HIV-negative adults without recent acute infections or vaccinations as donors. Worth noting for this clone: Its antigen remains unknown.

The source is a man aged 18 to 30 in good health. Some clones in this sample may be carry-over from other donors' samples. Input material: naive CD4+ T cells from PBMCs. The sample's subset: CD45RA+ positively selected.

This CDR3 reads CASSLYRGRISNQPQHF. CDR3 DNA: TGTGCCAGCAGTTTATACAGGGGGCGTATTAGCAATCAGCCCCAGCATTTT. The chain employs TRBV28 and TRBJ1-5; 9 bases line up with TRBD1. Germline V CDR1 and CDR2: MDHEN, SYDVKM. The CDR3 is made up of 17 amino acids. The V gene end was trimmed by 1 base and the J gene end by 0 bases; junction bases not matched to a gene: 4.